This record looks at one TCR beta chain sequence and its context. This sample was taken from a study of cytomegalovirus exposure and HLA in healthy donors. A multiplex PCR was run with 60 Vbeta primers and 13 Jbeta primers. Profiled with immunoSEQ multiplex PCR; TCRdb holds only in-frame clones, not every one. The table includes more than 100,000 clones, over 60% detected once. Germline CDR1 SGHDN, CDR2 FVKESK. The junction had 6 bases not matched to a gene; V was cut back by 6 bases and J by 1 base. The CDR3 length is 15 residues. The V gene is TRBV14, the J gene TRBJ2-7; TRBD1 matches 10 bases. Sequenced material: PBMCs. This clonotype originated in a man younger than 35 in good health and CMV-seronegative. The CDR3 loop reads CASRRTGGGSYEQYF. CDR3 DNA: TGTGCCAGCAGACGGACAGGGGGGGGGTCCTACGAGCAGTACTTC.